This T cell receptor beta chain was captured in a study of blood T cells in healthy people across ages. In its sample, this clonotype was seen a few times. RNA extraction gave at least 5 micrograms of total RNA per sample. The second PCR ran roughly 7 to 12 cycles with a sample-barcoded 5' primer and J-beta primers. TCRdb reprocessed the 5' RACE reads via MiXCR and lists one record per CDR3 protein. The sample has around 500,000 distinct CDR3 sequences, about 27% seen once. In addition, the sample was reused for a study of T cells of mothers and their children.

Sequencing used blood. The TCR originated in a boy aged 2 to 10 in good health.

This chain's CDR3 is CAIRRTSGGLVTDTQYF. CDR3 bases: TGTGCCATCAGGAGGACTAGCGGGGGGCTAGTCACAGATACGCAGTATTTT. V and J are TRBV10-3 and TRBJ2-3, with 14 bases aligning to TRBD2. The V and J ends lost 6 bases and 2 bases, in that order; junction bases with no gene match: 7. Germline CDR1 reads ENHRY; CDR2 reads SYGVKD. The CDR3 consists of 17 residues.